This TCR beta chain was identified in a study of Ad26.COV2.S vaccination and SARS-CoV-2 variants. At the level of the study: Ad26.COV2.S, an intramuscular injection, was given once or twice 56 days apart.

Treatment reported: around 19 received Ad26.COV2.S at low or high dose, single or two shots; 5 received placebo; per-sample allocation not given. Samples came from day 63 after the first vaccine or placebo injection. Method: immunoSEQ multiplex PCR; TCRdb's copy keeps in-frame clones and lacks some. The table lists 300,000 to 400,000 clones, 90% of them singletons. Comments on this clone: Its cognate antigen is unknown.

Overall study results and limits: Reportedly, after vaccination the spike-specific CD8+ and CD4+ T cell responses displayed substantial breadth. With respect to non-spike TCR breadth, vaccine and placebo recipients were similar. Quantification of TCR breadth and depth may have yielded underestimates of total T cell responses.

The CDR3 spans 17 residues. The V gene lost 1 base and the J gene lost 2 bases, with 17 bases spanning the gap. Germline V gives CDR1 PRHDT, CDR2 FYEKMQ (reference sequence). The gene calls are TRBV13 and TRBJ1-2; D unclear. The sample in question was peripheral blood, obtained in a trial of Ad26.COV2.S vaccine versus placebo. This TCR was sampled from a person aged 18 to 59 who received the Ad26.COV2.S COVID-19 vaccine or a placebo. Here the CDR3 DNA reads TGTGCCAGCAGCTTAGAAAAGGCAGTTACTCTAAACTATGGCTACACCTTC. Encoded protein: CASSLEKAVTLNYGYTF.